The text below deals with one TCR beta chain. It has no known antigen specificity. Base qualities are not provided; no much larger clone lies one nucleotide away. The CDR3, cysteine through phenylalanine, is 14 amino acids long. The entry retains the CDR3 DNA only, 42 bases that are in frame from base 1. Germline trimming: 5 bases from V, 7 bases from J; junction bases outside gene matches: 6. The germline V gene specifies SNHLY as CDR1 and FYNNEI as CDR2. Receptor libraries were prepared by the immunoSEQ multiplex PCR assay. For the multiplex PCR, a mixture combining 60 forward primers for TCR Vbeta segments and 13 reverse primers for TCR Jbeta segments was used. The CDR3 region of rearranged TCR beta genes was amplified from genomic DNA with a multiplex PCR assay. The amplified TCR beta libraries were sequenced on the Illumina HiSeq System as 87-base-pair reads. Regarding the original processing steps: Across the 670 or so repertoires, a later analysis counted approximately 83 million unique TCR beta chains, 8.5 million to 12 million of which were shared by at least two donors. A nearest-neighbor algorithm error-corrected the raw reads and collapsed the reads into unique sequences, merging closely related sequences to remove PCR and sequencing errors. CDR3 sequences were aligned to IMGT reference sequences to assign V, D and J gene segments. For a sequence to be retained, a match of at least six nucleotides was required to both a V gene segment and a J gene segment. A rearrangement counted as productive if the CDR3 had no stop codons and remained in frame with V and J, and every other rearrangement counted as non-productive. Following IMGT convention, CDR3 was defined as the stretch from the second conserved V-encoded cysteine up to the conserved J-encoded phenylalanine. The earlier analysis of fewer than 700 of the donors excluded sequences that lacked an unambiguous match to a single V gene segment. In an earlier analysis of about 590 of the donors, a V segment was called functional when productive rearrangements were above 56.7%, and segregating when the standard deviation between donors exceeded 5%. To diagnose cytomegalovirus status from the catalog of TCR beta chain sequences, a statistical classification framework was built. V and J gene assignment, in a later analysis, came from comparing TCR nucleotide sequences with IMGT/GENE-DB human TR gene sequences. A later analysis assigned CDR3 sequences and most-parsimonious VDJ recombination scenarios with the TCRdist pipeline. In a later analysis, each TCR beta chain was defined by its CDR3 amino acid sequence together with its V-gene family, and reads lacking a unique V-gene family were excluded. In a later analysis, 450 to 600 highly shared, low-generation-probability nucleotide sequences were removed to address suspected cross-contamination and a sequencing artifact. In a later analysis, a clonal expansion index was calculated for each public chain from normalized within-repertoire ranks of inferred template counts. Generation probabilities in a later analysis came from a VDJ recombination model fitted to out-of-frame rearrangements, and those results were checked against IGoR. A later analysis scored TCR-TCR, TCR-HLA and TCR-CMV co-occurrence with hypergeometric tests, applying a repertoire-size bias correction to TCR pairs. A later analysis estimated false discovery rates by permuting HLA or CMV assignments 20 times. In a later analysis, co-occurring TCRs were grouped with DBSCAN, and TCRdist sequence similarity was added when clustering was performed within HLA-allele-positive subsets. Repertoires with fewer than 30,000 or more than 120,000 public chains, plus five repertoires with anomalous nucleotide sharing, were excluded from co-occurrence clustering. In TCRdb, the immuneACCESS table is reduced to in-frame sequences with V and J assigned. These tables do not hold every clone; where another copy was compared, an unresolved V gene accounts for under half, and the others remain unexplained. V and J calls and clone size follow that table, whereas D and trimming were derived from the DNA. For this sample the table gives around 150,000 clones, of which roughly 85% were detected only once. About 2.2% of the sample belongs to the ten largest clones.

This record belongs to a study of cytomegalovirus exposure and HLA in healthy donors (dated by TCRdb to 2015 to 2018). Broadly, across the study: In an earlier analysis of several hundred of the donors, approximately 260 Gb of sequence data and 90 million to 130 million unique TCR beta sequences from about 190 million T cells were reported. Among about 390 genotyped donors of the cohort, an average of roughly 240,000 unique TCR beta nucleotide sequences were sequenced per donor, 15% to 20% of them non-productive. A later analysis re-examined previously published TCR beta repertoires from roughly 720 donors and added high-resolution HLA genotyping to investigate patterns of TCR occurrence. Besides the first cohort of approximately 670 subjects, a separate validation cohort made up of roughly 120 different subjects was used. Of the 398 genotyped donors, approximately 80% fell in the genetic ancestry cluster associated with self-reported Caucasian donors. Typing coverage differed by locus: A, B, C, DRB1 and DQB1 were typed in about 629-630 donors, DQA1 in 500 to 550, DPA1 in around 600, and DPB1 in 450 to 490. The study was designed to test whether signatures of past pathogen exposure could be identified by cataloging public T cell receptors. In a later genetic analysis, genome-wide SNP genotypes for 398 of the 666 donors were used, and that subset was treated as a discovery cohort. To predict cytomegalovirus infection status, the study combined high-throughput TCR immunosequencing, statistical association of individual TCRs with disease status, and machine learning. Roughly 5 DR-DQ haplotypes were treated as single units for association and clustering because of strong linkage in the cohort. Alongside the repertoire data, information on donor age, sex, ethnicity and CMV serostatus was compiled. Rather than drawing on any new phenotypic data, the later analysis identified candidate immune exposures from TCR beta sequences and the way those sequences occurred across donors. An early release that covered some 630 HLA-typed donors contained approximately 300 gigabases of sequencing data and about 93 million unique TCR sequences. An earlier analysis of 587 of the donors used high-throughput TCR beta sequencing to judge whether each TCR beta V gene segment behaved as functional or pseudogenic. Using immunosequencing, the study profiled T cell repertoires from 640 or so subjects and related those repertoires to cytomegalovirus serostatus. All discovery cohort repertoires had been generated on a single sequencing platform. Both class I and class II loci were covered by HLA typing, at four-digit resolution.

Study-level results and caveats: In a later analysis, TCR association rates were found to vary across HLA loci, with the most associated TCRs seen for DRB1 alleles and the fewest for HLA-C alleles. It was suggested by the authors that the approach could potentially be generalized to other disease states and immunological phenotypes. V-gene and J-gene trimming of TCR beta chains was associated with a missense DCLRE1C variant in a later genetic analysis, and the association was replicated in an independent cohort. In an earlier analysis of 587 of the donors, most TCR beta V segments appeared in productive rearrangements about 87% or about 30% of the time, broadly matching IMGT annotations. For the cohort, immune exposure information was limited to CMV serostatus. Because counts were too low, roughly 17 rarely observed V segments, including chromosome 9 orphons, were left out of the earlier analysis of 500 to 650 of the donors. The cohort was sequenced for TCR beta chains only, and without alpha or paired-chain data the features that could be detected were limited. Most CMV-associated TCR beta chains appeared to be HLA-restricted in a later analysis, and the HLA associations seemed to be driven largely by CMV exposure. Presence/absence analyses assumed roughly uniform sequencing depth across donors, an assumption that may not hold. Because the 87-base-pair reads could not distinguish some IMGT-functional V segments, including TRBV6-2 and TRBV6-3, those segments were excluded. Because HLA typing was missing for some donors at each locus, association tests included only the typed subset. The study gave a list of around 170 TCR beta chains associated with cytomegalovirus. The sequencing pipeline was judged likely to have produced a cluster of highly shared sequence variants as a technical artifact. At a false discovery rate of 0.05, a later analysis linked 15,000 to 20,000 TCR beta sequences to specific HLA alleles. A few of the identified cytomegalovirus-associated TCR beta chains were confirmed in vitro to be specific for cytomegalovirus antigens. A further reported finding was that TCR beta sequences accurately predicted the HLA-A and HLA-B alleles for most subjects in the first cohort. The classifier was reported to diagnose cytomegalovirus status with high specificity and sensitivity in both the original cohort and the validation cohort. Across donors, most TCR sequences were observed very rarely, whereas some public TCRs were present in many individuals. A later analysis found that HLA-associated TCR beta chains were more clonally expanded and had lower generation probabilities than equally common non-associated chains. A later genetic analysis reported fewer N-insertions in productive TCRs among donors in an Asian-associated ancestry cluster than the roughly 720-donor mean. Assigning TCR associations to individual alleles was difficult when HLA alleles, especially DR and DQ, strongly co-occurred. According to a later analysis, parvovirus B19, influenza, CMV and Epstein-Barr virus appeared linked to several top co-occurrence clusters. Linkage disequilibrium might explain the correlated functional status among segregating V segments, but an unknown experimental factor could not be ruled out.

The cohort comprised 550 to 700 healthy bone marrow donors. At the time of sampling, every cohort member was nominally healthy, though immune exposures that went unrecorded were likely present. The donor was CMV seronegative and belonged to the group of over 350 seronegative cohort members. Every donor gave a peripheral blood sample, and the peripheral blood mononuclear cells from that sample were used for TCR beta sequencing. The Qiagen DNeasy Blood Extraction Kit was used to extract genomic DNA from the blood cell samples. The sample was PBMCs. In this chain, TRBV2 is recombined with TRBJ1-1; TRBD1 lines up with 11 middle nucleotides. The clonotype was recovered from a man aged 35 to 55 in good health and CMV-seronegative. Here is the DNA: TGTGCCAGCAGTAGGACAGGGGGCGAAGGTGAAGCTTTCTTT. This translates into CASSRTGGEGEAFF. Joined to the reference TRBV2 and TRBJ1-1 proteins, this CDR3 gives the full variable domain: EPEVTQTPSHQVTQMGQEVILRCVPISNHLYFYWYRQILGQKVEFLVSFYNNEISEKSEIFDDQFSVERPDGSNFTLKIRSTKLEDSAMYFCASSRTGGEGEAFFGQGTRLTVV.